These T cell receptor beta chains were read from a single sample in a study of OX40 agonist ivuxolimab in advanced cancers. Assay: immunoSEQ multiplex PCR; the TCRdb copy retains only in-frame clones and omits some. This table holds 70,000 to 95,000 clones, 80% to 90% found once. The sample here was CD4+ or CD8+ T cells sorted from blood, taken in a trial of the OX40 agonist ivuxolimab. These receptor sequences come from an adult with an advanced solid tumor such as melanoma, head and neck, liver or kidney cancer. Each CDR3 is given with its conserved first and last residue. The D gene is left open where the match is weak. The size field is filled for only some rows; it gives once, few, many or a size class.

CDR3 DNA: TGTGCCAGCAGACCGACAGGGGGCACCCTCTATGGCTACACCTTC
CDR3 protein: CASRPTGGTLYGYTF
D gene: TRBD1
clone size: once
V gene: TRBV5-5
J gene: TRBJ1-2

CDR3 DNA: TGTGCCTGGAGGGACAGGAAGAACACTGAAGCTTTCTTT
CDR3 protein: CAWRDRKNTEAFF
D gene: TRBD1
clone size: -
V gene: TRBV30
J gene: TRBJ1-1

CDR3 DNA: TGTGCCGGCAGTTACTCATCAGGGGATCAGCCCCAGCATTTT
CDR3 protein: CAGSYSSGDQPQHF
D gene: -
clone size: once
V gene: TRBV6-5
J gene: TRBJ1-5

CDR3 DNA: TGCGCCAGCAGCTTGGTCGGGAGAGGAACAGATACGCAGTATTTT
CDR3 protein: CASSLVGRGTDTQYF
D gene: -
clone size: -
V gene: TRBV5-1
J gene: TRBJ2-3

CDR3 DNA: TGTGCCATCAAGGGTCAGGGTGGCGAGCAGTACTTC
CDR3 protein: CAIKGQGGEQYF
D gene: -
clone size: -
V gene: TRBV10-3
J gene: TRBJ2-7

CDR3 DNA: TGTGCCAGCAGCCCCTTTAGCGGGAGTCTGACAGATACGCAGTATTTT
CDR3 protein: CASSPFSGSLTDTQYF
D gene: TRBD2
clone size: -
V gene: TRBV7-9
J gene: TRBJ2-3

CDR3 DNA: TGTGCCAGCAGCGGGGGATTTGAGCAGTTCTTC
CDR3 protein: CASSGGFEQFF
D gene: -
clone size: -
V gene: TRBV9
J gene: TRBJ2-1

CDR3 DNA: TGTGCCAGCAGCTTGGCGGAGAGCAATCAGCCCCAGCATTTT
CDR3 protein: CASSLAESNQPQHF
D gene: -
clone size: -
V gene: TRBV5-4
J gene: TRBJ1-5

CDR3 DNA: TGTGCCAGCAGCAACCCGGGGGTACAGAGACTTTGGAACAATGAGCAGTTCTTC
CDR3 protein: CASSNPGVQRLWNNEQFF
D gene: -
clone size: once
V gene: TRBV27
J gene: TRBJ2-1

CDR3 DNA: TGTGCCAGTAGTAAGGACAGAAATGAAGAGACCCAGTACTTC
CDR3 protein: CASSKDRNEETQYF
D gene: -
clone size: -
V gene: TRBV19
J gene: TRBJ2-5

CDR3 DNA: TGTGCCAGTAGACGGCTAGCGGAAACAGATACGCAGTATTTT
CDR3 protein: CASRRLAETDTQYF
D gene: TRBD2
clone size: -
V gene: TRBV19
J gene: TRBJ2-3

CDR3 DNA: TGTGCCAGTAGTCTCCAGGCCACCTTCGGGGGAAAAGAGACCCAGTACTTC
CDR3 protein: CASSLQATFGGKETQYF
D gene: -
clone size: -
V gene: TRBV19
J gene: TRBJ2-5

CDR3 DNA: TGCGCCAGCAGCTCCGACTACAATGAGCAGTTCTTC
CDR3 protein: CASSSDYNEQFF
D gene: -
clone size: -
V gene: TRBV5-1
J gene: TRBJ2-1

CDR3 DNA: TGTGCCAGCAGCCCCCGGGGGGCGGGGGACCCCAGAGAGCAGTTCTTC
CDR3 protein: CASSPRGAGDPREQFF
D gene: -
clone size: -
V gene: TRBV7-9
J gene: TRBJ2-1

CDR3 DNA: TGTGCCAGCAGCTTACTAGACGGAGAGCAGTTCTTC
CDR3 protein: CASSLLDGEQFF
D gene: -
clone size: -
V gene: TRBV5-5
J gene: TRBJ2-1

CDR3 DNA: TGTGCCAGCAGCTCCGGCTGGGATCAGCCCCAGCATTTT
CDR3 protein: CASSSGWDQPQHF
D gene: -
clone size: -
V gene: TRBV5-6
J gene: TRBJ1-5

CDR3 DNA: TGCAGCGGAACGCCGGGGGCCGGCACAGATACGCAGTATTTT
CDR3 protein: CSGTPGAGTDTQYF
D gene: -
clone size: few
V gene: TRBV29-1
J gene: TRBJ2-3

CDR3 DNA: TGTGCCAGCAGTCGTCGACAGGGACAAGAGACCCAGTACTTC
CDR3 protein: CASSRRQGQETQYF
D gene: TRBD1
clone size: -
V gene: TRBV5-6
J gene: TRBJ2-5

CDR3 DNA: TGCAGCGTCCGGGAGGGGTTCGGCAATCAGCCCCAGCATTTT
CDR3 protein: CSVREGFGNQPQHF
D gene: -
clone size: -
V gene: TRBV29-1
J gene: TRBJ1-5

CDR3 DNA: TGCGCCAGCAGCCACCGGGACACTGCTACGGCCACTGAAGCTTTCTTT
CDR3 protein: CASSHRDTATATEAFF
D gene: -
clone size: -
V gene: TRBV4-1
J gene: TRBJ1-1

CDR3 DNA: TGTGCCAGCAGCTTATCATCCCTCAATGAGCAGTTCTTC
CDR3 protein: CASSLSSLNEQFF
D gene: -
clone size: -
V gene: TRBV11-2
J gene: TRBJ2-1

CDR3 DNA: TGTGCCAGCAGCTCCTGGGGATACTACGAGCAGTACTTC
CDR3 protein: CASSSWGYYEQYF
D gene: -
clone size: -
V gene: TRBV5-1
J gene: TRBJ2-7

CDR3 DNA: TGTGCCAGCAAGGAAAATAGCGGGTTCACAGATACGCAGTATTTT
CDR3 protein: CASKENSGFTDTQYF
D gene: TRBD2
clone size: -
V gene: TRBV6-1
J gene: TRBJ2-3

CDR3 DNA: TGTGCCAGCAGTTCCCCCCGGGCGAACACTGAAGCTTTCTTT
CDR3 protein: CASSSPRANTEAFF
D gene: -
clone size: few
V gene: TRBV28
J gene: TRBJ1-1

CDR3 DNA: TGTGCCACCAAGACGGGACAGGGGTCCTACGAGCAGTACTTC
CDR3 protein: CATKTGQGSYEQYF
D gene: TRBD1
clone size: -
V gene: TRBV10-3
J gene: TRBJ2-7

CDR3 DNA: TGTGCCAGCAGCCAGGGACAGATAAACATTCAGTACTTC
CDR3 protein: CASSQGQINIQYF
D gene: TRBD1
clone size: -
V gene: TRBV7-6
J gene: TRBJ2-4

CDR3 DNA: TGTGCCAGCAGCTCCTCCGGGACAGACGAGCAGTACTTC
CDR3 protein: CASSSSGTDEQYF
D gene: TRBD1
clone size: -
V gene: TRBV5-4
J gene: TRBJ2-7

CDR3 DNA: TGTGCCAGCAGTGAAGCCCAAGGGATAAGGCCACCCCTCCACTTT
CDR3 protein: CASSEAQGIRPPLHF
D gene: -
clone size: -
V gene: TRBV2
J gene: TRBJ1-6

CDR3 DNA: TGTGCCAGCAGTGAAGGAGCACAGGCCAATGAGCAGTTCTTC
CDR3 protein: CASSEGAQANEQFF
D gene: -
clone size: -
V gene: TRBV6-1
J gene: TRBJ2-1

CDR3 DNA: TGCGCCAGCAGCACGGACAGTTTTTCAGCTGAAGCTTTCTTT
CDR3 protein: CASSTDSFSAEAFF
D gene: -
clone size: once
V gene: TRBV5-1
J gene: TRBJ1-1

CDR3 DNA: TGTGCCAGTAGTGAGACAGGGGGCTGGGGATACGAGCAGTACTTC
CDR3 protein: CASSETGGWGYEQYF
D gene: TRBD1
clone size: -
V gene: TRBV19
J gene: TRBJ2-7

CDR3 DNA: TGTGCCACCCGTACTAGCGGGAGGTACAATGAGCAGTTCTTC
CDR3 protein: CATRTSGRYNEQFF
D gene: TRBD2
clone size: -
V gene: TRBV14
J gene: TRBJ2-1

CDR3 DNA: TGTGCCATCAGTGGAAACAGGGAGGTCGAAGAGACCCAGTACTTC
CDR3 protein: CAISGNREVEETQYF
D gene: -
clone size: -
V gene: TRBV10-3
J gene: TRBJ2-5

CDR3 DNA: TGTGCCAGCAGCTTGGGTTTCGGGGGAGGAGGCTACGAGCAGTACTTC
CDR3 protein: CASSLGFGGGGYEQYF
D gene: -
clone size: once
V gene: TRBV5-4
J gene: TRBJ2-7

CDR3 DNA: TGCGCCAGCAGCTTGGAGGGAACTAGCGGGACGAACACCGGGGAGCTGTTTTTT
CDR3 protein: CASSLEGTSGTNTGELFF
D gene: TRBD2
clone size: -
V gene: TRBV5-1
J gene: TRBJ2-2

CDR3 DNA: TGCGCCAGCAGTGTTCAGACTAATTCACCCCTCCACTTT
CDR3 protein: CASSVQTNSPLHF
D gene: -
clone size: few
V gene: TRBV10-2
J gene: TRBJ1-6

CDR3 DNA: TGTGCCAGCAGCCAAGATCTAGCGGGAGCCTACGAGCAGTACTTC
CDR3 protein: CASSQDLAGAYEQYF
D gene: TRBD2
clone size: -
V gene: TRBV4-2
J gene: TRBJ2-7

CDR3 DNA: TGTGCCAGTTCAGGGGGGGACCTTGGCTACACCTTC
CDR3 protein: CASSGGDLGYTF
D gene: TRBD1
clone size: -
V gene: TRBV2
J gene: TRBJ1-2

CDR3 DNA: TGTGCCAGCAGCTTATCGGCAGGTGACTATGGCTACACCTTC
CDR3 protein: CASSLSAGDYGYTF
D gene: -
clone size: -
V gene: TRBV7-2
J gene: TRBJ1-2

CDR3 DNA: TGCGCCAGCAGCCCCTCCGGGACACCCGGTGAAAAACTGTTTTTT
CDR3 protein: CASSPSGTPGEKLFF
D gene: -
clone size: -
V gene: TRBV4-1
J gene: TRBJ1-4

CDR3 DNA: TGTGCCAGCAGTCCGGGGAGTAGCTACGAGCAGTACTTC
CDR3 protein: CASSPGSSYEQYF
D gene: -
clone size: -
V gene: TRBV28
J gene: TRBJ2-7

CDR3 DNA: TGCGCCAGCAGCGAGACAGGTGAACCCTACAATGAGCAGTTCTTC
CDR3 protein: CASSETGEPYNEQFF
D gene: -
clone size: once
V gene: TRBV5-1
J gene: TRBJ2-1

CDR3 DNA: TGTGCAAGTCGCTTAGCGGCCAGCGGGAGGGACTCCTACGAGCAGTACTTC
CDR3 protein: CASRLAASGRDSYEQYF
D gene: -
clone size: -
V gene: TRBV12-2
J gene: TRBJ2-7

CDR3 DNA: TGTGCCAGCTCACCTCAACCCCCCGGTAGCAATCAGCCCCAGCATTTT
CDR3 protein: CASSPQPPGSNQPQHF
D gene: -
clone size: -
V gene: TRBV18
J gene: TRBJ1-5

CDR3 DNA: TGTGCCAGCAGCGTAGACGGGGGGAACTACAATGAGCAGTTCTTC
CDR3 protein: CASSVDGGNYNEQFF
D gene: TRBD2
clone size: -
V gene: TRBV9
J gene: TRBJ2-1

CDR3 DNA: TGTGCCAGTAGTATTACAGGATCAACTAATGAAAAACTGTTTTTT
CDR3 protein: CASSITGSTNEKLFF
D gene: -
clone size: -
V gene: TRBV19
J gene: TRBJ1-4

CDR3 DNA: TGTGCCAGCAGAGAGGGGACTACAGATACGCAGTATTTT
CDR3 protein: CASREGTTDTQYF
D gene: -
clone size: -
V gene: TRBV6-6
J gene: TRBJ2-3

CDR3 DNA: TGCGCCAGCAGCCGGGACGTTCCCTCCTACAATGAGCAGTTCTTC
CDR3 protein: CASSRDVPSYNEQFF
D gene: -
clone size: -
V gene: TRBV5-1
J gene: TRBJ2-1

CDR3 DNA: TGTGCCAGCAGCTTAGCTAGCGGGAGTATATACGAGCAGTACTTC
CDR3 protein: CASSLASGSIYEQYF
D gene: TRBD2
clone size: -
V gene: TRBV7-2
J gene: TRBJ2-7

CDR3 DNA: TGTGCCAGCACCACCGACATTACCGGGGAGCTGTTTTTT
CDR3 protein: CASTTDITGELFF
D gene: -
clone size: -
V gene: TRBV18
J gene: TRBJ2-2

CDR3 DNA: TGTGCCACCAGCAGAGGCCCCGTGAGCAATCAGCCCCAGCATTTT
CDR3 protein: CATSRGPVSNQPQHF
D gene: -
clone size: -
V gene: TRBV15
J gene: TRBJ1-5

CDR3 DNA: TGTGCCAGCAGTCCACGGACAGGGGGCAACACCGGGGAGCTGTTTTTT
CDR3 protein: CASSPRTGGNTGELFF
D gene: TRBD1
clone size: -
V gene: TRBV2
J gene: TRBJ2-2

CDR3 DNA: TGCGCCAGCAGCTTGGTCGTTGGGCCCCAAAACAATGAGCAGTTCTTC
CDR3 protein: CASSLVVGPQNNEQFF
D gene: -
clone size: -
V gene: TRBV5-1
J gene: TRBJ2-1

CDR3 DNA: TGTGCCAGCAGCTCCACTCCTTTAAATGAGCAGTTCTTC
CDR3 protein: CASSSTPLNEQFF
D gene: -
clone size: -
V gene: TRBV11-3
J gene: TRBJ2-1

CDR3 DNA: TGTGCTAGCAGCTCGGACAGGAACACTGAAGCTTTCTTT
CDR3 protein: CASSSDRNTEAFF
D gene: -
clone size: -
V gene: TRBV7-7
J gene: TRBJ1-1

CDR3 DNA: TGTGCCAGCAGTTCTAGCGGGAGGAGAGATACGCAGTATTTT
CDR3 protein: CASSSSGRRDTQYF
D gene: TRBD2
clone size: -
V gene: TRBV6-1
J gene: TRBJ2-3

CDR3 DNA: TGTGCCAGCAGTGACCGGGTCTACCACAATGAGCAGTTCTTC
CDR3 protein: CASSDRVYHNEQFF
D gene: -
clone size: -
V gene: TRBV2
J gene: TRBJ2-1